Sequencing of this T cell receptor beta chain was carried out in a study of shared clonotypes between healthy human individuals. The assay was carried out at the deep level. Repertoires were generated with immunoSEQ multiplex PCR, while TCRdb's copy carries only in-frame clones and drops some. Of roughly 2.1 million clones in the sample, under 95% were seen once. V lost 3 bases and J 4 bases, leaving 15 bases between the germline ends. This CDR3 is 15 amino acids long. CDR1 is MNHEY and CDR2 is SMNVEV in the germline V gene (reference sequence). Naive CD8 cells lacked CD45RO and underwent positive selection for CCR7, leaving out terminally differentiated effector memory CD45RA+ cells.

The genes are TRBV27 and TRBJ1-1, with no clear D. The sample taken for sequencing was naive CD8+ T cells from PBMCs. The TCR sequence derives from a man aged 18 to 30 in good health. Some clones in this sample may be carry-over from other donors' samples. The CDR3 loop is CASSLQRTLSTEAFF. The DNA for the CDR3 is TGTGCCAGCAGTTTGCAGCGGACGCTGAGCACTGAAGCTTTCTTT.